The rows below give T cell receptor beta chains drawn from one sample of a study of T-cell reconstitution after alpha-beta-depleted transplantation in children. TCRdb independently ran MiXCR on the PCR reads; one entry per CDR3 protein. The sample has about 230,000 distinct CDR3 sequences, around 13% seen once; the top ten hold around 3%. The input for sequencing was PBMCs from the stem cell graft donor, taken from the stem cell graft. The source is a human donor who donated a stem cell graft to a child with acute lymphoblastic leukemia. Both conserved end residues are part of each CDR3. Each record gives: clone size, V gene, CDR3 length, J gene, D gene, CDR3 DNA, CDR3 protein. The D gene is left open where the match is weak. The listing skips clone size in some rows; elsewhere it reads once, few, many or a size class.

clone size: many; V gene: TRBV7-2; CDR3 length: 13; J gene: TRBJ2-4; D gene: TRBD1; CDR3 DNA: TGTGCCAGCAGCACACAGGGGGTCAACATTCAGTACTTC; CDR3 protein: CASSTQGVNIQYF
clone size: many; V gene: TRBV28; CDR3 length: 12; J gene: TRBJ2-7; D gene: NA; CDR3 DNA: TGTGCCTCCCGGGGAAGCTCCTATGAGCAGTACTTC; CDR3 protein: CASRGSSYEQYF
clone size: many; V gene: TRBV12-3/TRBV12-4; CDR3 length: 16; J gene: TRBJ2-1; D gene: TRBD1; CDR3 DNA: TGTGCCAGCACCTTTAGACAGGGGCCGCGGTACAATGAGCAGTTCTTC; CDR3 protein: CASTFRQGPRYNEQFF
clone size: many; V gene: TRBV15; CDR3 length: 15; J gene: TRBJ2-7; D gene: NA; CDR3 DNA: TGTGCCACCAGCAGCATGCTTATGAGCTCCTACGAGCAGTACTTC; CDR3 protein: CATSSMLMSSYEQYF
clone size: few; V gene: TRBV12-5; CDR3 length: 13; J gene: TRBJ1-5; D gene: NA; CDR3 DNA: TGTGCTAGTGGTTTTCGCTCCGATTATCCCCAGCATTTT; CDR3 protein: CASGFRSDYPQHF
clone size: NA; V gene: TRBV30; CDR3 length: 13; J gene: TRBJ1-5; D gene: NA; CDR3 DNA: TGTGCCGGGAAATGGACCGATAATCAGCCCCAGCATTTT; CDR3 protein: CAGKWTDNQPQHF
clone size: many; V gene: TRBV3-1; CDR3 length: 12; J gene: TRBJ2-1; D gene: TRBD1; CDR3 DNA: TGTGCCAGCAGCCAAACACAGGGGCAGCAGTTCTTC; CDR3 protein: CASSQTQGQQFF
clone size: many; V gene: TRBV5-1; CDR3 length: 16; J gene: TRBJ1-6; D gene: NA; CDR3 DNA: TGCGCCAGCAGCTTGGAGCGGGGCGGGTATAATTCACCCCTCCACTTT; CDR3 protein: CASSLERGGYNSPLHF
clone size: many; V gene: TRBV28; CDR3 length: 11; J gene: TRBJ1-1; D gene: NA; CDR3 DNA: TGTGCCAGCAGTCCGGGACGGAACGCTTTCTTT; CDR3 protein: CASSPGRNAFF
clone size: many; V gene: TRBV12-3/TRBV12-4; CDR3 length: 16; J gene: TRBJ2-4; D gene: TRBD1; CDR3 DNA: TGTGCCAGCAGCCCAGGGGGCAATCTTGGCAAAAACATTCAGTACTTC; CDR3 protein: CASSPGGNLGKNIQYF
clone size: many; V gene: TRBV5-1; CDR3 length: 15; J gene: TRBJ2-7; D gene: TRBD2; CDR3 DNA: TGCGCCAGCAGCCCCGTACTAGCGGGTCCATACGAGCAGTACTTC; CDR3 protein: CASSPVLAGPYEQYF
clone size: many; V gene: TRBV20-1; CDR3 length: 13; J gene: TRBJ2-3; D gene: NA; CDR3 DNA: TGCAGTGCTAGAGTACAAGAATCAGATACGCAGTATTTT; CDR3 protein: CSARVQESDTQYF
clone size: many; V gene: TRBV7-2; CDR3 length: 16; J gene: TRBJ2-2; D gene: TRBD1; CDR3 DNA: TGTGCCAGCAGCTTAGAACAGGGGGCCCTCACCGGGGAGCTGTTTTTT; CDR3 protein: CASSLEQGALTGELFF
clone size: many; V gene: TRBV4-3; CDR3 length: 16; J gene: TRBJ1-1; D gene: TRBD1; CDR3 DNA: TGCGCCAGCAGCCAAGTCATCGGGACAGGGGGCACTGAAGCTTTCTTT; CDR3 protein: CASSQVIGTGGTEAFF
clone size: NA; V gene: TRBV20-1; CDR3 length: 15; J gene: TRBJ1-3; D gene: TRBD1; CDR3 DNA: TGCAGTGCTAGAGGGGACAGGGTTCCCGGAAACACCATATATTTT; CDR3 protein: CSARGDRVPGNTIYF
clone size: many; V gene: TRBV30; CDR3 length: 18; J gene: TRBJ2-6; D gene: TRBD1; CDR3 DNA: TGTGCCTGGAGTTTGAAGGGACAGGGATACTCTGGGGCCAACGTCCTGACTTTC; CDR3 protein: CAWSLKGQGYSGANVLTF
clone size: many; V gene: TRBV5-1; CDR3 length: 15; J gene: TRBJ2-4; D gene: NA; CDR3 DNA: TGCGCCAGCAGCTTGGGCCCAGGGGCCAAAAACATTCAGTACTTC; CDR3 protein: CASSLGPGAKNIQYF
clone size: many; V gene: TRBV11-3; CDR3 length: 15; J gene: TRBJ2-3; D gene: TRBD2; CDR3 DNA: TGTGCCAGCAGCCCCGGGGGGAGCGGCACAGATACGCAGTATTTT; CDR3 protein: CASSPGGSGTDTQYF
clone size: NA; V gene: TRBV6-2/TRBV6-3; CDR3 length: 16; J gene: TRBJ2-1; D gene: TRBD2; CDR3 DNA: TGTGCCAGCAGTTACTCGAAAATAGCGGGAAGATATGACCAGTTCTTC; CDR3 protein: CASSYSKIAGRYDQFF
clone size: NA; V gene: TRBV29-1; CDR3 length: 14; J gene: TRBJ2-3; D gene: NA; CDR3 DNA: TGCAGCGTTGAGGCGCCGGGGTACACAGATACGCAGTATTTT; CDR3 protein: CSVEAPGYTDTQYF
clone size: NA; V gene: TRBV4-2; CDR3 length: 15; J gene: TRBJ1-6; D gene: NA; CDR3 DNA: TGTGCCAGCAGCCAATCTGAGGGCATTAATTCACCCCTCCACTTT; CDR3 protein: CASSQSEGINSPLHF
clone size: many; V gene: TRBV4-3; CDR3 length: 15; J gene: TRBJ2-7; D gene: NA; CDR3 DNA: TGCGCCAGCAGCCAAGATGGCAGCCTCTCCTACGAGCAGTACTTC; CDR3 protein: CASSQDGSLSYEQYF
clone size: many; V gene: TRBV5-1; CDR3 length: 13; J gene: TRBJ1-5; D gene: NA; CDR3 DNA: TGCGCCAGCAGTTACGGCGGGGATCAGCCCCAGCATTTT; CDR3 protein: CASSYGGDQPQHF
clone size: many; V gene: TRBV2; CDR3 length: 14; J gene: TRBJ2-2; D gene: TRBD2; CDR3 DNA: TGTGCCAGCAGAGATATAGCGGGGTCCGGGGAGCTGTTTTTT; CDR3 protein: CASRDIAGSGELFF
clone size: many; V gene: TRBV5-1; CDR3 length: 14; J gene: TRBJ2-7; D gene: NA; CDR3 DNA: TGCGCCAGCAGCTTGGAGGCAGGCTCCCGCGAGCAGTACTTC; CDR3 protein: CASSLEAGSREQYF
clone size: many; V gene: TRBV12-3/TRBV12-4; CDR3 length: 13; J gene: TRBJ2-7; D gene: NA; CDR3 DNA: TGTGCCAGCAGCACAAGGGAAACCTACGAGCAGTACTTC; CDR3 protein: CASSTRETYEQYF
clone size: few; V gene: TRBV6-4; CDR3 length: 14; J gene: TRBJ1-1; D gene: NA; CDR3 DNA: TGTGCCAGCAGTGCAGACCATCCGGACACTGAAGCTTTCTTT; CDR3 protein: CASSADHPDTEAFF
clone size: many; V gene: TRBV5-1; CDR3 length: 15; J gene: TRBJ1-1; D gene: NA; CDR3 DNA: TGCGCCAGCAGCTTGGCTGGACACCTGAACACTGAAGCTTTCTTT; CDR3 protein: CASSLAGHLNTEAFF
clone size: many; V gene: TRBV4-2; CDR3 length: 15; J gene: TRBJ2-2; D gene: NA; CDR3 DNA: TGTGCCAGCAGCCAACTGGGGGCGGGCACCGGGGAGCTGTTTTTT; CDR3 protein: CASSQLGAGTGELFF
clone size: many; V gene: TRBV5-1; CDR3 length: 15; J gene: TRBJ1-2; D gene: TRBD1; CDR3 DNA: TGCGCCAGCAGCTTGTCTGGACAGGACCCCTATGGCTACACCTTC; CDR3 protein: CASSLSGQDPYGYTF
clone size: many; V gene: TRBV7-9; CDR3 length: 13; J gene: TRBJ1-2; D gene: NA; CDR3 DNA: TGTGCCAGCAGCACCGGGCCTAACTATGGCTACACCTTC; CDR3 protein: CASSTGPNYGYTF
clone size: many; V gene: TRBV29-1; CDR3 length: 12; J gene: TRBJ1-1; D gene: NA; CDR3 DNA: TGCAGCGTCATACAGGGAAACACTGAAGCTTTCTTT; CDR3 protein: CSVIQGNTEAFF
clone size: many; V gene: TRBV7-2; CDR3 length: 15; J gene: TRBJ1-6; D gene: NA; CDR3 DNA: TGTGCCAGCAGCTTGCGTGAGGATAGGAATTCACCCCTCCACTTT; CDR3 protein: CASSLREDRNSPLHF
clone size: few; V gene: TRBV29-1; CDR3 length: 12; J gene: TRBJ1-1; D gene: TRBD1; CDR3 DNA: TGCAGCGCCGACAGGGGGAACACTGAAGCTTTCTTT; CDR3 protein: CSADRGNTEAFF
clone size: many; V gene: TRBV7-2; CDR3 length: 14; J gene: TRBJ2-7; D gene: NA; CDR3 DNA: TGTGCCAGCAGCTTAGACGAGGGATCCTACGAGCAGTACTTC; CDR3 protein: CASSLDEGSYEQYF
clone size: many; V gene: TRBV5-1; CDR3 length: 15; J gene: TRBJ2-1; D gene: TRBD2; CDR3 DNA: TGCGCCAGCAGCTTGGCTAGCGGGGCTATCAATGAGCAGTTCTTC; CDR3 protein: CASSLASGAINEQFF
clone size: many; V gene: TRBV14; CDR3 length: 12; J gene: TRBJ2-5; D gene: NA; CDR3 DNA: TGTGCCAGCAGCCAAGATTTAGAGACCCAGTACTTC; CDR3 protein: CASSQDLETQYF
clone size: NA; V gene: TRBV4-3; CDR3 length: 15; J gene: TRBJ1-2; D gene: NA; CDR3 DNA: TGCGCCAGCAGCCAAGATCTTACAGGGTCCTATGGCTACACCTTC; CDR3 protein: CASSQDLTGSYGYTF
clone size: many; V gene: TRBV7-9; CDR3 length: 15; J gene: TRBJ2-5; D gene: NA; CDR3 DNA: TGTGCCAGCAGCTTATTGATGGGGGTCCAAGAGACCCAGTACTTC; CDR3 protein: CASSLLMGVQETQYF
clone size: NA; V gene: TRBV20-1; CDR3 length: 15; J gene: TRBJ2-7; D gene: TRBD2; CDR3 DNA: TGCAGTGCTAGAGGGGAACGGGGGGTCCTGCACGAGCAGTACTTC; CDR3 protein: CSARGERGVLHEQYF
clone size: many; V gene: TRBV5-6; CDR3 length: 17; J gene: TRBJ1-4; D gene: NA; CDR3 DNA: TGTGCCAGCAGCCTGGGCTACCAGGGGACCACTAATGAAAAACTGTTTTTT; CDR3 protein: CASSLGYQGTTNEKLFF
clone size: many; V gene: TRBV12-3/TRBV12-4; CDR3 length: 16; J gene: TRBJ2-1; D gene: TRBD2; CDR3 DNA: TGTGCCAGCAGTTTTTATAGCGGGAGGGCCCACAATGAGCAGTTCTTC; CDR3 protein: CASSFYSGRAHNEQFF
clone size: many; V gene: TRBV10-3; CDR3 length: 16; J gene: TRBJ1-3; D gene: TRBD1; CDR3 DNA: TGTGCCATCGGAAGAAGCGGGACAGACTCTGGAAACACCATATATTTT; CDR3 protein: CAIGRSGTDSGNTIYF
clone size: many; V gene: TRBV10-3; CDR3 length: 15; J gene: TRBJ2-5; D gene: TRBD1; CDR3 DNA: TGTGCCATCAGCCCCGGGACAGACGTTCAAGAGACCCAGTACTTC; CDR3 protein: CAISPGTDVQETQYF
clone size: many; V gene: TRBV24-1; CDR3 length: 12; J gene: TRBJ2-2; D gene: NA; CDR3 DNA: TGTGCCACCAGGGAGGACACCGGGGAGCTGTTTTTT; CDR3 protein: CATREDTGELFF
clone size: NA; V gene: TRBV10-3; CDR3 length: 16; J gene: TRBJ1-2; D gene: TRBD1; CDR3 DNA: TGTGCCATCAGTGAGTCGAAGGCAGGGGGCGACTATGGCTACACCTTC; CDR3 protein: CAISESKAGGDYGYTF
clone size: many; V gene: TRBV6-5; CDR3 length: 15; J gene: TRBJ2-7; D gene: TRBD1; CDR3 DNA: TGTGCCAGCAGTTACTCGTCAGGGGGCTCCTACGAGCAGTACTTC; CDR3 protein: CASSYSSGGSYEQYF
clone size: many; V gene: TRBV7-9; CDR3 length: 13; J gene: TRBJ2-5; D gene: NA; CDR3 DNA: TGTGCCAGCAGCACGGGACTGCAAGAGACCCAGTACTTC; CDR3 protein: CASSTGLQETQYF